The text below deals with one TCR beta chain. The antigen remains undetermined. The conserved phenylalanine or tryptophan is not found at the CDR3 terminus, so this likely reflects a read error. The DNA is omitted, as the CDR3 cannot be located on it reliably, and the CDR3 follows TCRdb's listing. Absence of ophthalmopathy progression within 18 months defined stable Graves' hyperthyroidism. Patients showing uncontrolled infection, other autoimmune disease, pregnancy or lactation were ineligible. For the diagnoses, clinical symptoms, serum thyroxine and TRAb, thyroid ultrasound and orbital computed tomography were used. This sample was taken from a study of T cells in Graves' hyperthyroidism and ophthalmopathy. General study findings and limits: Most clonotypes that expanded in the thyroid above 0.001 also showed up in blood.

RNA transcripts provided the source from which TCR beta CDR3 regions were amplified. The HTBI set primed first-round TCR CDR3 RT-PCR. From the multiplex PCR reads, TCRdb called clonotypes with MiXCR, one entry per CDR3 protein. The table lists about 690,000 distinct CDR3 sequences, around 15% of them singletons. The CDR3 numbers 14 amino acids, ends counted. Germline V gene data show CDR1 as SGHRS and CDR2 as YFSETQ. Sequenced material: blood. The receptor was isolated from a man aged 45-65 years with Graves' hyperthyroidism. The V gene is TRBV5-1, the J gene TRBJ1-5; the D call in the table, TRBD1, was not verified against the DNA. CDR3 amino acids: CASSPGQGNQPQLL.